This T cell receptor beta chain was recovered during a study of vaccination and CD4 T cells after COVID-19. Looking at the study overall: Each post-COVID sample was drawn after diagnosis, and the median interval was 101 days (range 35 to 161). The authors used overlapping spike peptides from SARS-CoV-2, HCoV-NL63, HCoV-OC43 and HCoV-229E to stimulate cells. Overall study findings and caveats: In convalescent patients, 304 of 307 vaccine-specific clones were mono-reactive for SARS-CoV-2 spike.

The Oncomine TCR Beta short-read assay sequenced DNA from cultured CD4+ T cells. TCRdb re-derived calls from the PCR reads in MiXCR, one entry per CDR3 protein. The sample yields roughly 16,000 distinct CDR3 sequences, 40% to 55% seen once. This clonotype was counted between two and nine times. Its antigen is still unknown. Specified treatment: roughly 10-day PBMC culture with coronavirus spike peptide pools or control peptides (ViraFEST assay). V lost 6 bases and J 0 bases, leaving 7 bases between the germline ends. The CDR3 covers 13 residues. From germline, CDR1 is LNHDA and CDR2 SQIVND (reference sequence).

The clonotype comes from a human donor who had recovered from COVID-19. The specimen sequenced was CD4+ T cells from blood, cultured in vitro. The J gene is TRBJ2-3, the V gene TRBV19; D not certain. The CDR3, as DNA: TGTGCCAGTAGCTGGCAGAGCACAGATACGCAGTATTTT. Translation gives CASSWQSTDTQYF.